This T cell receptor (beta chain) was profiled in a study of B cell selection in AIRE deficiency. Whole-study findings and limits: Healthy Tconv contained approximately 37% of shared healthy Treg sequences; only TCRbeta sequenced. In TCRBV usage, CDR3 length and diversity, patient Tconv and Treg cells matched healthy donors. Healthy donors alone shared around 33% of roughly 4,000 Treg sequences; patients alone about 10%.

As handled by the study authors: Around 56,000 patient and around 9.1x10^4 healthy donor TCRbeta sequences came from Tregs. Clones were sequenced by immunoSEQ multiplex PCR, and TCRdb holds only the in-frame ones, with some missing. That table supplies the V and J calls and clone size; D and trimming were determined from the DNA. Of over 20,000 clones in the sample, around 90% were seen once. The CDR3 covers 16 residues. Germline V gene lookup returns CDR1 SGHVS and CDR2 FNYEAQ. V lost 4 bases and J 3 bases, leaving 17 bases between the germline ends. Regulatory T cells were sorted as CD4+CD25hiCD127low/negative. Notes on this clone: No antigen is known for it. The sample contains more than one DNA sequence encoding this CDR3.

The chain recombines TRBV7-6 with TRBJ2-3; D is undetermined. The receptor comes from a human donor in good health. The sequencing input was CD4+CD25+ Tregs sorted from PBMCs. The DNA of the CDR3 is TGTGCCAGCAGCTCAAGACCAGGAAGAACAACAGATACGCAGTATTTT. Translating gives CASSSRPGRTTDTQYF. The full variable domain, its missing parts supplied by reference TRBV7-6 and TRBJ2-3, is GAGVSQSPRYKVTKRGQDVALRCDPISGHVSLYWYRQALGQGPEFLTYFNYEAQQDKSGLPNDRFSAERPEGSISTLTIQRTEQRDSAMYRCASSSRPGRTTDTQYFGPGTRLTVL.